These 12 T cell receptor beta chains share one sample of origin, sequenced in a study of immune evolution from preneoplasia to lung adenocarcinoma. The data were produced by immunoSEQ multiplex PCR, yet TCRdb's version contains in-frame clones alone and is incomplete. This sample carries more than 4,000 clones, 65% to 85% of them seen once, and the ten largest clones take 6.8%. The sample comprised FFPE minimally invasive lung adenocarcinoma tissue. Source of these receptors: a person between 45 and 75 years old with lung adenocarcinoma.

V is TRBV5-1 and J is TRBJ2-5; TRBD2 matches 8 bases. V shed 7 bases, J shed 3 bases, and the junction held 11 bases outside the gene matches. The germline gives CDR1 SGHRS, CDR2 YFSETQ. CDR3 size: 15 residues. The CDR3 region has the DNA TGCGCCAGCGACAAGGGCGGGGGGACCGAAGAGACCCAGTACTTC. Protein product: CASDKGGGTEETQYF.

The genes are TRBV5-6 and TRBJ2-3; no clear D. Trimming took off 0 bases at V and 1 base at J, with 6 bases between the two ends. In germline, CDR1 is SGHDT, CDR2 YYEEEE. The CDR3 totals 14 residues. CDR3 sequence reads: CASSLDQRTDTQYF. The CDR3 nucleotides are TGTGCCAGCAGCTTGGATCAGCGCACAGATACGCAGTATTTT.

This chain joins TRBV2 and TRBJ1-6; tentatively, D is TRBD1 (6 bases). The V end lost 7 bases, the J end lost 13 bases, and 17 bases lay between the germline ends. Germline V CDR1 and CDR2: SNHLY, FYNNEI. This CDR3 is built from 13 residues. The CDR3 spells CASNGQPRDPLHF. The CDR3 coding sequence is TGTGCCAGCAACGGACAGCCTCGGGATCCCCTCCACTTT.

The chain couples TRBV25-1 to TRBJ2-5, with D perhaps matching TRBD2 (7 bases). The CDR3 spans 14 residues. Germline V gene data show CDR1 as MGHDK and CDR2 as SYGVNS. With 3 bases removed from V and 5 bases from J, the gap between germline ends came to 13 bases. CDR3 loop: CASSDGGGWETQYF. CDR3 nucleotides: TGTGCCAGCAGTGATGGGGGGGGCTGGGAGACCCAGTACTTC.

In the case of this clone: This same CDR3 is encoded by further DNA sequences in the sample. DNA of the CDR3: TGTGCCAGCAGTTATTCGGCAGGGGATGATCAGCCCCAGCATTTT. The encoded protein is CASSYSAGDDQPQHF. The rearrangement links TRBV6-5 to TRBJ1-5, with D perhaps matching TRBD1 (6 bases). Trimming removed 3 bases from V and 5 bases from J, with 14 bases in between. Germline loops: CDR1 MNHEY, CDR2 SVGAGI. The CDR3 contains 15 residues.

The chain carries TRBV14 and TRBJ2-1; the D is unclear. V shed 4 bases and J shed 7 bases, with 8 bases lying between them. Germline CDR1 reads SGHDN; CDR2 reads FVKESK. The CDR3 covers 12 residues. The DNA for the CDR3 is TGTGCCAGCAGCCCCCTAGGGAATGAGCAGTTCTTC. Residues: CASSPLGNEQFF.

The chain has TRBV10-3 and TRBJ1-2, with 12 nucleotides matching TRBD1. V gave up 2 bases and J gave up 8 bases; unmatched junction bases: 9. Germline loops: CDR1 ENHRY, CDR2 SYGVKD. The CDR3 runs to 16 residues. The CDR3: CAISEPGQGAGWGYTF. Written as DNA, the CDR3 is TGTGCCATCAGTGAGCCGGGACAGGGGGCTGGTTGGGGCTACACCTTC.

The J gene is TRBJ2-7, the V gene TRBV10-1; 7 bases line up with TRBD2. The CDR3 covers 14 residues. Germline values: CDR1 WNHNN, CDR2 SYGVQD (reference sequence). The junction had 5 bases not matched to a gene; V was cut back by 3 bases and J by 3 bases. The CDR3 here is CASSDGGVGYEQYF. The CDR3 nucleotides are TGCGCCAGCAGTGATGGGGGGGTCGGCTACGAGCAGTACTTC.

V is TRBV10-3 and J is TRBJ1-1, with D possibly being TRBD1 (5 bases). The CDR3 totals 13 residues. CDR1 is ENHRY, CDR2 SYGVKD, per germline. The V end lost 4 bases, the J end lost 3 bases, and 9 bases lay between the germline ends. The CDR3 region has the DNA TGTGCCATCAGTGTGGGGGGGGACACTGAAGCTTTCTTT. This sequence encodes CAISVGGDTEAFF.

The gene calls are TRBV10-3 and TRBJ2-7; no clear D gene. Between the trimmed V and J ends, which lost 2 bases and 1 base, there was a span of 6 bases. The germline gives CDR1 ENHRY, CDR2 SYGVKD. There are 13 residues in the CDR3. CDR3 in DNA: TGTGCCATCAGTGAGGGCGGATCCTACGAGCAGTACTTC. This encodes CAISEGGSYEQYF.

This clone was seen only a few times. CDR3 amino acids: CASSRDGANQPQHF. The CDR3 DNA sequence: TGTGCCAGCAGCCGGGACGGAGCAAATCAGCCCCAGCATTTT. The chain has TRBV11-2 and TRBJ1-5, with D possibly being TRBD1 (5 bases). The CDR3 extends over 14 amino acids. Germline-derived CDR1 and CDR2 are SGHAT and FQNNGV. The V end lost 5 bases, the J end lost 4 bases, and 12 bases lay between the germline ends.

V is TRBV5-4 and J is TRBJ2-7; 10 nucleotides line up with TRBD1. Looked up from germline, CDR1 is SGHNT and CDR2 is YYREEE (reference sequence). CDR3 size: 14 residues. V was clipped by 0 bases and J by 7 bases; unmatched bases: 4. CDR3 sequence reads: CASSLGGTGEEQYF. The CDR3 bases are TGTGCCAGCAGCTTGGGCGGGACAGGGGAAGAGCAGTACTTC.